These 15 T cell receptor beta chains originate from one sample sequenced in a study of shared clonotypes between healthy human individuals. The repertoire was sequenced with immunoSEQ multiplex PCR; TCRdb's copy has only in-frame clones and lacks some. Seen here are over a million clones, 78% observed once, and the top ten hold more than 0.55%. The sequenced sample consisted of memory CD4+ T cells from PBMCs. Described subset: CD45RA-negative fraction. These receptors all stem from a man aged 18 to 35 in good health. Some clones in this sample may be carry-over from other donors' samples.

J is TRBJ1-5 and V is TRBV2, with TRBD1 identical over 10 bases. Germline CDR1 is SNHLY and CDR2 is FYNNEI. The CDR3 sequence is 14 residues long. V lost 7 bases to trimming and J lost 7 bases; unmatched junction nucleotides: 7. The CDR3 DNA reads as TGTGCCAGCACCACGACAGGGGGCTGGCAGCCCCAGCATTTT. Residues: CASTTTGGWQPQHF.

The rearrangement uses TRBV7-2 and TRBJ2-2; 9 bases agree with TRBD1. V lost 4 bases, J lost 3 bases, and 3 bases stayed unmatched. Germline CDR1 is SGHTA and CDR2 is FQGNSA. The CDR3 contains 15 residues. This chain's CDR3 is CASSSQGADTGELFF. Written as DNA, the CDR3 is TGTGCCAGCAGCTCACAGGGGGCCGACACCGGGGAGCTGTTTTTT.

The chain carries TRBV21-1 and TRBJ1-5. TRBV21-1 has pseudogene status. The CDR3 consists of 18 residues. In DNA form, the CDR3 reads TGTGCCAGCAGCAAAAATCCCCCAACGGACCTTAGCAATCAGCCCCAGCATTTT. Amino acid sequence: CASSKNPPTDLSNQPQHF.

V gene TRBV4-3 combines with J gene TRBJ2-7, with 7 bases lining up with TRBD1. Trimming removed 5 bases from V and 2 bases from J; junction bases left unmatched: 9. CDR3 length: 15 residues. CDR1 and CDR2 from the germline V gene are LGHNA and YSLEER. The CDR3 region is CASSAHSTGAYEQYF. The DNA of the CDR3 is TGCGCCAGCAGCGCACACAGTACAGGGGCCTACGAGCAGTACTTC.

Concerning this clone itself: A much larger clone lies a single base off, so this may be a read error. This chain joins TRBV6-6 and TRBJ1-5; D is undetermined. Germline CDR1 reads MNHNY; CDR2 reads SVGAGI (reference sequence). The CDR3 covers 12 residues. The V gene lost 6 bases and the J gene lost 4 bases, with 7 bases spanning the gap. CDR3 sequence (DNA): TGTGCCAGCAGCGAAGGGAATCAGCCCCAGCATTTT. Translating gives CASSEGNQPQHF.

The CDR3 here is CASSQDGLYGYTF. The CDR3 region has the DNA TGTGCCAGCAGCCAGGACGGTCTTTATGGCTACACCTTC. V is TRBV7-2 and J is TRBJ1-2; D remains ambiguous. V was trimmed by 5 bases and J by 5 bases, leaving 12 bases between them. Germline values: CDR1 SGHTA, CDR2 FQGNSA. This CDR3 comprises 13 residues.

The CDR3 region is CASSERLAGALAQYF. DNA of the CDR3: TGTGCCAGCAGTGAACGGCTAGCGGGAGCGCTGGCCCAGTACTTC. The chain joins TRBV2 to TRBJ2-5; TRBD2 agrees at 10 bases. The CDR3 runs 15 residues. The trim removed 2 bases at V and 9 bases at J, leaving 9 bases unmatched. CDR1 is SNHLY and CDR2 is FYNNEI in the germline V gene.

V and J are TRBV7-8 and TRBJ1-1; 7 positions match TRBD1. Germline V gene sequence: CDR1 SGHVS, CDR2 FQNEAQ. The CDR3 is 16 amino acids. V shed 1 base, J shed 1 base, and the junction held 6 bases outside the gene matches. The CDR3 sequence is CASSLGYRGTNTEAFF. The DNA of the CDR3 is TGTGCCAGCAGCTTAGGGTACAGGGGTACGAACACTGAAGCTTTCTTT.

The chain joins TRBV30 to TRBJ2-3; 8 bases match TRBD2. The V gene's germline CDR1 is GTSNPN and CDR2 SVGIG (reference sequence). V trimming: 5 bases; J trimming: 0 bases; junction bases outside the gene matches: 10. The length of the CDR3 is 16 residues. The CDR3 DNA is TGTGCCTGGCATACCAGACTAGCGCCTAGCACAGATACGCAGTATTTT. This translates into CAWHTRLAPSTDTQYF.

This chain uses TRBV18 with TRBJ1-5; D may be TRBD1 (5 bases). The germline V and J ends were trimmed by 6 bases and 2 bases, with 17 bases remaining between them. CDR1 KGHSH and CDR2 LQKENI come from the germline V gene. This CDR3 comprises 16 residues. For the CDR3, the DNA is TGTGCCAGCTCCGCACCCAGGGTGGGACGCAATCAGCCCCAGCATTTT. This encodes CASSAPRVGRNQPQHF.

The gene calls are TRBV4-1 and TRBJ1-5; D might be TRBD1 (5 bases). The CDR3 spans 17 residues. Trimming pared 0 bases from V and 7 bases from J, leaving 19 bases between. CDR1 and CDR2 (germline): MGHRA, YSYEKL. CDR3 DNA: TGCGCCAGCAGCCAAGATAGTAGGCTCGACAGTGAACAGCCCCAGCATTTT. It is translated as CASSQDSRLDSEQPQHF.

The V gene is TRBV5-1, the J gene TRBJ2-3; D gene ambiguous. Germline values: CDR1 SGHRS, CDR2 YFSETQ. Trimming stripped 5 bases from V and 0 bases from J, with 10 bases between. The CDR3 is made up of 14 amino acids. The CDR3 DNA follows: TGCGCCAGCAGAATGAGATCCAGCACAGATACGCAGTATTTT. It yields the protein CASRMRSSTDTQYF.

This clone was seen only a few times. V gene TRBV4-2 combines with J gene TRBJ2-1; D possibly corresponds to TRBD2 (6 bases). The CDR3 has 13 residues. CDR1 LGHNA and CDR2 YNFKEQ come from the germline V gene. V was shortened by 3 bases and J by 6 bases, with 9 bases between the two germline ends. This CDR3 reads CASSQISGNEQFF. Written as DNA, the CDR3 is TGTGCCAGCAGCCAGATTAGCGGCAATGAGCAGTTCTTC.

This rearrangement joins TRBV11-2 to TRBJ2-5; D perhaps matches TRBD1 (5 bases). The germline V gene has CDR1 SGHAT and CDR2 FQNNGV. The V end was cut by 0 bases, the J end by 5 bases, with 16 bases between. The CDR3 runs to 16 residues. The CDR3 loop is CASSLDRSRARETQYF. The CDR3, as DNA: TGTGCCAGCAGCTTAGATCGTAGCAGGGCGAGGGAGACCCAGTACTTC.

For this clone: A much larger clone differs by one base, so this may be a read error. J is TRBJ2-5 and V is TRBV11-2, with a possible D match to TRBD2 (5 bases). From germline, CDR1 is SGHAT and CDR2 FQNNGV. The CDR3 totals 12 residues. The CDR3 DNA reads TGTGCCAGCAGCTTTGCTTGGGAGACCCGGTACTTC. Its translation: CASSFAWETRYF.